The 25 T cell receptor beta chains presented below share a single source sample, sequenced in a study of blood T cell repertoires in COVID-19. Sequenced by immunoSEQ multiplex PCR; TCRdb stores in-frame clones only, minus some. The data show about 170,000 clones, approximately 92% seen once. Sequenced: peripheral blood. Receptors originate from a woman between 50 and 59 years old with acute or convalescent COVID-19.

In this sample, this clone turned up a few times. The chain joins TRBV5-4 to TRBJ2-5; TRBD2 matches 10 bases. Germline V gene data show CDR1 as SGHNT and CDR2 as YYREEE (reference sequence). Germline trimming cut 4 bases from V and 0 bases from J; bases unmatched to any gene: 3. CDR3 size: 15 residues. CDR3 sequence reads: CASSQRGGYQETQYF. In DNA, the CDR3 is TGTGCCAGCAGCCAGCGGGGGGGGTACCAAGAGACCCAGTACTTC.

The chain couples TRBV25-1 to TRBJ1-2; no clear D gene. V lost 0 bases, J lost 2 bases, and 7 bases lay in between. Germline CDR1 reads MGHDK; CDR2 reads SYGVNS. The CDR3 is 14 amino acids. CDR3 sequence: CASSEYGENYGYTF. CDR3 nucleotide sequence: TGTGCCAGCAGTGAATATGGGGAGAACTATGGCTACACCTTC.

In DNA form, the CDR3 reads TGTGCCAGCAGCCAAGGGCTAGCGGGGGGGCCATGGAACATTCAGTACTTC. Protein sequence: CASSQGLAGGPWNIQYF. The V call is TRBV3-1 (or the pseudogene TRBV3-2), the J call TRBJ2-4; 12 positions match TRBD2. With V trimmed by 1 base and J by 7 bases, 8 bases remained unmatched. The CDR3 totals 17 residues. The germline gives CDR1 LGHDT, CDR2 YNNKEL (reference sequence).

This clone was recorded once. This chain joins TRBV2 and TRBJ1-1; D remains unclear. The CDR3 has 13 residues. Germline CDR1 reads SNHLY; CDR2 reads FYNNEI. V was clipped by 7 bases and J by 0 bases, with 9 bases between them. Here the CDR3 reads CASTTAMNTEAFF. The CDR3 region has the DNA TGTGCCAGCACCACAGCAATGAACACTGAAGCTTTCTTT.

The chain couples TRBV24-1 to TRBJ1-4; the D gene is possibly TRBD1 (6 bases). CDR1 and CDR2 from the germline V gene are KGHDR and SFDVKD. The CDR3 consists of 14 residues. V lost 3 bases and J 6 bases, leaving 10 bases between the germline ends. In DNA form, the CDR3 reads TGTGCCACCAGTGATAGGGAGGGGGATGAAAAACTGTTTTTT. Translation gives CATSDREGDEKLFF.

This chain links TRBV24-1 with TRBJ2-3; 11 bases agree with TRBD1. There are 15 residues in the CDR3. V lost 6 bases and J lost 2; bases outside the gene matches: 3. Germline loops: CDR1 KGHDR, CDR2 SFDVKD. In DNA, the CDR3 is TGTGCCACCAGTCCGGGACAGGGGGTCACAGATACGCAGTATTTT. This translates into CATSPGQGVTDTQYF.

The V and J genes are TRBV10-1 and TRBJ2-2; no reliable D call. The germline V gene encodes CDR1 WNHNN and CDR2 SYGVQD (reference sequence). This CDR3 is 14 amino acids long. Between the trimmed V and J ends, which lost 7 bases and 1 base, there was a span of 10 bases. The CDR3 DNA follows: TGCGCCAGCACGCGGCACTTGAACACCGGGGAGCTGTTTTTT. Protein product: CASTRHLNTGELFF.

CDR3: CATSDSYRVAGELFF. The CDR3 coding sequence is TGTGCCACCAGTGATTCATACAGGGTTGCCGGGGAGCTGTTTTTT. The V gene is TRBV24-1, the J gene TRBJ2-2; perhaps TRBD1 as D (6 bases). The CDR3 runs to 15 residues. Germline CDR1 KGHDR, CDR2 SFDVKD. V was clipped by 2 bases and J by 6 bases, with 12 bases between them.

This clone has just one count. In nucleotides, the CDR3 is TGTGCCAGCAGCGTAGAGAGGTTGAGCGAGCAGTACTTC. Translated: CASSVERLSEQYF. The rearrangement uses TRBV9 and TRBJ2-7, with D uncertain. This CDR3 contains 13 residues. Germline CDR1 is SGDLS and CDR2 is YYNGEE. V was trimmed by 0 bases and J by 6 bases, leaving 10 bases between them.

The V and J genes are TRBV9 and TRBJ2-3, with D uncertain. The CDR3 consists of 15 residues. Trimming removed 0 bases from V and 3 bases from J, with 11 bases in between. Germline lookup yields CDR1 SGDLS and CDR2 YYNGEE. In nucleotides, the CDR3 is TGTGCCAGCAGCGTAGTAGGTGACTCAACAGATACGCAGTATTTT. This codes for CASSVVGDSTDTQYF.

The chain is built from TRBV28 and TRBJ2-5, with TRBD2 matching over 8 bases. Germline V gives CDR1 MDHEN, CDR2 SYDVKM. The V and J ends lost 4 bases and 5 bases, in that order; junction bases with no gene match: 6. The CDR3 loop spans 14 amino acids. CDR3 protein: CASSYAAGEETQYF. The CDR3 DNA is TGTGCCAGCAGTTACGCAGCGGGGGAGGAGACCCAGTACTTC.

CDR3 amino acids: CAWSVWTSGRMHEQFF. The DNA for the CDR3 is TGTGCCTGGAGCGTATGGACTAGCGGGAGGATGCATGAGCAGTTCTTC. The chain combines TRBV30 with TRBJ2-1, with 14 bases that match TRBD2. There are 16 residues in the CDR3. V gave up 3 bases and J gave up 8 bases; unmatched junction bases: 9. CDR1 and CDR2 (germline): GTSNPN, SVGIG (reference sequence).

For the CDR3, the DNA is TGTGCCAGCAGGCTCGGGACAGTTAACACTGAAGCTTTCTTT. Translating gives CASRLGTVNTEAFF. The chain links TRBV27 to TRBJ1-1, with 7 bases lining up with TRBD1. Germline V lookup: CDR1 MNHEY, CDR2 SMNVEV (reference sequence). Trimming at V came to 6 bases and at J to 2 bases, leaving 6 bases not matched to a gene. The CDR3 totals 14 residues.

The chain employs TRBV11-2 and TRBJ2-1; D might be TRBD1 (5 bases). Per the germline V gene, CDR1 is SGHAT and CDR2 is FQNNGV. Trimming left V 4 bases short and J 8 bases short, with 21 bases between. This CDR3 is built from 16 residues. CDR3 loop: CASSSLGRVKEYEQFF. The DNA of the CDR3 is TGTGCCAGCAGCTCGCTCGGCAGGGTAAAAGAGTATGAGCAGTTCTTC.

This chain links TRBV10-3 with TRBJ1-5, with D maybe TRBD1 (5 bases). With 2 bases removed from V and 7 bases from J, the gap between germline ends came to 12 bases. CDR1 is ENHRY and CDR2 is SYGVKD in the germline V gene. This CDR3 is 14 amino acids long. Here the CDR3 reads CAISETGMGQPQHF. For the CDR3, the DNA is TGTGCCATCAGTGAGACAGGTATGGGGCAGCCCCAGCATTTT.

V is TRBV15 and J is TRBJ2-5; 11 nucleotides match TRBD1. V was clipped by 5 bases and J by 4 bases; unmatched bases: 3. The CDR3 is 14 amino acids. Germline CDR1 reads LNHNV; CDR2 reads YYDKDF (reference sequence). CDR3 sequence reads: CATSWTGGGETQYF. The CDR3 nucleotides read TGTGCCACCAGCTGGACAGGGGGCGGAGAGACCCAGTACTTC.

J is TRBJ2-1 and V is TRBV3-1 (or the pseudogene TRBV3-2); the match to TRBD2 covers 10 bases. In germline, CDR1 is LGHDT, CDR2 YNNKEL (reference sequence). The trim removed 2 bases at V and 14 bases at J, leaving 6 bases unmatched. The CDR3 extends over 13 amino acids. The CDR3: CASSQITSGKKFF. CDR3 DNA: TGTGCCAGCAGCCAAATTACTAGCGGGAAGAAGTTCTTC.

This rearrangement joins TRBV4-2 to TRBJ2-5; D might be TRBD2 (6 bases). There are 16 residues in the CDR3. V was shortened by 4 bases and J by 2 bases, with 17 bases between the two germline ends. Germline values: CDR1 LGHNA, CDR2 YNFKEQ. For the CDR3, the DNA is TGTGCCAGCAGCCCCGAACTGTCCGGGACTCAAGAGACCCAGTACTTC. It encodes CASSPELSGTQETQYF.

The rearrangement uses TRBV19 and TRBJ1-2; D is perhaps TRBD1 (5 bases). V lost 0 bases, J lost 4 bases, and 12 bases lay in between. Germline V CDR1 and CDR2: LNHDA, SQIVND (reference sequence). This CDR3 spans 15 amino acids. In DNA, the CDR3 is TGTGCCAGTAGTATAGAAGGCGAGACAGTCTATGGCTACACCTTC. Protein sequence: CASSIEGETVYGYTF.

The chain employs TRBV6-1 and TRBJ2-3; D uncertain. Deletions cut 0 bases from V and 2 bases from J, with 6 bases between. The CDR3 has 14 amino acids. CDR1 MNHNS and CDR2 SASEGT come from the germline V gene. The CDR3 spells CASSEAYNTDTQYF. In DNA, the CDR3 is TGTGCCAGCAGTGAAGCTTACAACACAGATACGCAGTATTTT.

The rearrangement uses TRBV28 and TRBJ2-7; TRBD1 agrees at 7 bases. The CDR3 loop spans 14 amino acids. V trimming: 1 base; J trimming: 2 bases; junction bases outside the gene matches: 2. Germline CDR1 is MDHEN and CDR2 is SYDVKM. CDR3 region: CASSLYRGPYEQYF. For the CDR3, the DNA is TGTGCCAGCAGTTTATACAGGGGTCCCTACGAGCAGTACTTC.

The genes are TRBV30 and TRBJ2-5; D is ambiguous. CDR1 is GTSNPN, CDR2 SVGIG, per germline (reference sequence). Trimming took 2 bases from V and 5 from J, leaving 6 bases between them. The CDR3 is made up of 11 amino acids. The chain's CDR3 is CAWSYMETQYF. CDR3 DNA sequence: TGTGCCTGGAGTTATATGGAGACCCAGTACTTC.

The rearrangement links TRBV2 to TRBJ2-2; 9 bases align to TRBD2. V gave up 6 bases and J gave up 6 bases; unmatched junction bases: 2. Per the germline V gene, CDR1 is SNHLY and CDR2 is FYNNEI. This CDR3 spans 13 amino acids. The CDR3 here is CASSVAGAGELFF. CDR3 DNA: TGTGCCAGCAGCGTAGCGGGGGCCGGGGAGCTGTTTTTT.

J is TRBJ1-6 and V is TRBV2, with 7 bases identical to TRBD1. The CDR3 is made up of 16 amino acids. Germline V gives CDR1 SNHLY, CDR2 FYNNEI. Trimming removed 6 bases from V and 3 bases from J; junction bases left unmatched: 8. The CDR3 loop is CASRLGWTGYNSPLHF. For the CDR3, the DNA is TGTGCCAGCAGGTTGGGTTGGACAGGCTATAATTCACCCCTCCACTTT.

The chain joins TRBV28 to TRBJ1-5, with D hard to call. Trimming cost V 7 bases and J 6 bases, with 13 bases left between them. Germline assignment: CDR1 MDHEN and CDR2 SYDVKM. There are 13 residues in the CDR3. DNA of the CDR3: TGTGCCAGCACCCGGGGATTTCTTCAGCCCCAGCATTTT. As protein: CASTRGFLQPQHF.